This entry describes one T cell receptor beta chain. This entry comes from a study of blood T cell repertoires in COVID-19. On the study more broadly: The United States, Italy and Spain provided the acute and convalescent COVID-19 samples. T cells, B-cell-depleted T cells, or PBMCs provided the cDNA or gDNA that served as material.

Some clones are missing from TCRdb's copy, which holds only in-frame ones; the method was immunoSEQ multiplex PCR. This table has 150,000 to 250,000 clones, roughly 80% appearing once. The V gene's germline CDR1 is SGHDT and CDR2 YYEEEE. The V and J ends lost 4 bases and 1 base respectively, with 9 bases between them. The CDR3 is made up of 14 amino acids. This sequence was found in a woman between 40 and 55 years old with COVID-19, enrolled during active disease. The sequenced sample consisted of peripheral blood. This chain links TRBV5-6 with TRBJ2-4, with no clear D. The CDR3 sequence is CASSPIGAKNIQYF. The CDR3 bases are TGTGCCAGCAGCCCCATCGGGGCCAAAAACATTCAGTACTTC.